These T cell receptor beta chains were read from a single sample in a study of shared clonotypes between healthy human individuals. Libraries were prepared by immunoSEQ multiplex PCR; TCRdb keeps only in-frame clonotypes and omits some of them. The profile shows roughly 2.2 million clones, 90% to 95% of them singletons. Sequenced material: naive CD4+ T cells from PBMCs. Receptors were obtained from a man aged 18 to 29 in good health. Some clones in this sample may be carry-over from other donors' samples. Both conserved end residues are part of each CDR3. Each record gives: CDR3 protein, CDR3 DNA, V gene, clone size, J gene, D gene. The D gene is left open where the match is weak. The listing skips clone size in some rows; elsewhere it reads once, few, many or a size class.

cdr3_aa: CSAAPDSSTDTQYF
cdr3_nt: TGCAGCGCCGCCCCTGACAGTAGCACAGATACGCAGTATTTT
v_call: TRBV29-1
clone_size: -
j_call: TRBJ2-3
d_call: -

cdr3_aa: CASSVAGTGFPYTF
cdr3_nt: TGTGCCAGCAGCGTAGCTGGGACAGGGTTCCCATACACCTTC
v_call: TRBV9
clone_size: few
j_call: TRBJ1-2
d_call: TRBD1

cdr3_aa: CASSLTFGLSYEQYF
cdr3_nt: TGTGCCAGCAGCTTAACTTTCGGGCTCTCCTACGAGCAGTACTTC
v_call: TRBV7-8
clone_size: -
j_call: TRBJ2-7
d_call: -

cdr3_aa: CASSFMGPPYEQYF
cdr3_nt: TGTGCCAGCAGCTTTATGGGTCCCCCCTACGAGCAGTACTTC
v_call: TRBV7-2
clone_size: -
j_call: TRBJ2-7
d_call: -

cdr3_aa: CASSLRGGRVTKNIQYF
cdr3_nt: TGTGCCAGCAGCTTGAGGGGCGGGCGGGTGACCAAAAACATTCAGTACTTC
v_call: TRBV5-4
clone_size: -
j_call: TRBJ2-4
d_call: -

cdr3_aa: CASSLVGLAGVRGEQFF
cdr3_nt: TGTGCCAGCAGCTTGGTTGGGCTAGCGGGAGTTCGGGGTGAGCAGTTCTTC
v_call: TRBV7-2
clone_size: -
j_call: TRBJ2-1
d_call: TRBD2

cdr3_aa: CASSQEPTSGRLSTDTQYF
cdr3_nt: TGCGCCAGCAGCCAAGAACCGACTAGCGGGAGGCTGAGCACAGATACGCAGTATTTT
v_call: TRBV4-1
clone_size: -
j_call: TRBJ2-3
d_call: TRBD2

cdr3_aa: CASSQRGGSSTDTQYF
cdr3_nt: TGTGCCAGCAGCCAGAGGGGGGGCAGTAGCACAGATACGCAGTATTTT
v_call: TRBV11-2
clone_size: -
j_call: TRBJ2-3
d_call: -

cdr3_aa: CASRRTGQEAFF
cdr3_nt: TGTGCCAGCAGGCGGACAGGCCAGGAAGCTTTCTTT
v_call: TRBV11-2
clone_size: -
j_call: TRBJ1-1
d_call: TRBD1

cdr3_aa: CASSLGDWGHGYTF
cdr3_nt: TGTGCCAGCAGTTTGGGCGATTGGGGACATGGCTACACCTTC
v_call: TRBV28
clone_size: once
j_call: TRBJ1-2
d_call: -

cdr3_aa: CASTSVGLAAEQYF
cdr3_nt: TGCGCCAGCACCTCAGTCGGGCTAGCGGCTGAGCAGTACTTC
v_call: TRBV4-1
clone_size: -
j_call: TRBJ2-7
d_call: TRBD2

cdr3_aa: CASASGGRSGYTF
cdr3_nt: TGTGCCAGCGCCTCGGGGGGGCGGTCGGGCTACACCTTC
v_call: TRBV2
clone_size: few
j_call: TRBJ1-2
d_call: -

cdr3_aa: CASSVESRHSGNTIYF
cdr3_nt: TGTGCCAGCAGCGTAGAGTCGCGGCACTCTGGAAACACCATATATTTT
v_call: TRBV9
clone_size: -
j_call: TRBJ1-3
d_call: -

cdr3_aa: CASSSGLAGGEQYF
cdr3_nt: TGTGCCAGCAGCTCGGGACTAGCGGGAGGCGAGCAGTACTTC
v_call: TRBV11-3
clone_size: -
j_call: TRBJ2-7
d_call: TRBD2

cdr3_aa: CASSQDLAGGSDTQYF
cdr3_nt: TGCGCCAGCAGCCAAGACTTAGCGGGAGGGTCAGATACGCAGTATTTT
v_call: TRBV4-3
clone_size: -
j_call: TRBJ2-3
d_call: TRBD2

cdr3_aa: CAWKRWNTEAFF
cdr3_nt: TGTGCCTGGAAACGGTGGAACACTGAAGCTTTCTTT
v_call: TRBV30
clone_size: -
j_call: TRBJ1-1
d_call: -

cdr3_aa: CASSLLGNTDTQYF
cdr3_nt: TGTGCCAGCAGCTTACTAGGCAACACAGATACGCAGTATTTT
v_call: TRBV7-2
clone_size: -
j_call: TRBJ2-3
d_call: -

cdr3_aa: CASTAPGFSGNTIYF
cdr3_nt: TGTGCCAGCACCGCTCCGGGGTTCTCTGGAAACACCATATATTTT
v_call: TRBV28
clone_size: -
j_call: TRBJ1-3
d_call: -

cdr3_aa: CASSATGVLSNYGYTF
cdr3_nt: TGTGCCAGCAGTGCCACAGGGGTTCTCTCTAACTATGGCTACACCTTC
v_call: TRBV28
clone_size: -
j_call: TRBJ1-2
d_call: TRBD1

cdr3_aa: CASSLVSGTVYGYTF
cdr3_nt: TGTGCCAGCAGCTTGGTGTCCGGGACAGTCTATGGCTACACCTTC
v_call: TRBV7-9
clone_size: -
j_call: TRBJ1-2
d_call: TRBD1

cdr3_aa: CASSLAFEGEKLETQYF
cdr3_nt: TGCGCCAGCAGCTTGGCCTTCGAGGGAGAGAAGCTGGAGACCCAGTACTTC
v_call: TRBV5-1
clone_size: -
j_call: TRBJ2-5
d_call: -

cdr3_aa: CASFEHQNTEAFF
cdr3_nt: TGTGCCAGCTTTGAGCATCAGAACACTGAAGCTTTCTTT
v_call: TRBV18
clone_size: -
j_call: TRBJ1-1
d_call: -

cdr3_aa: CASSQTGGATYEQYF
cdr3_nt: TGTGCCAGCAGCCAGACAGGGGGCGCAACCTACGAGCAGTACTTC
v_call: TRBV7-2
clone_size: -
j_call: TRBJ2-7
d_call: TRBD1

cdr3_aa: CASRGGMGTDTQYF
cdr3_nt: TGCGCCAGCCGGGGGGGAATGGGCACAGATACGCAGTATTTT
v_call: TRBV5-1
clone_size: -
j_call: TRBJ2-3
d_call: TRBD2

cdr3_aa: CASSLAQDTQYF
cdr3_nt: TGCGCCAGCAGCTTGGCCCAGGATACGCAGTATTTT
v_call: TRBV5-1
clone_size: -
j_call: TRBJ2-3
d_call: -

cdr3_aa: CASSIFRDRVDGYTF
cdr3_nt: TGTGCCAGTAGTATTTTTCGGGACAGGGTAGACGGCTACACCTTC
v_call: TRBV19
clone_size: once
j_call: TRBJ1-2
d_call: TRBD1

cdr3_aa: CASSPHPTGYYGYTF
cdr3_nt: TGTGCCAGCAGTCCACACCCCACAGGGTACTATGGCTACACCTTC
v_call: TRBV28
clone_size: -
j_call: TRBJ1-2
d_call: -

cdr3_aa: CASSLEGSSNQPQHF
cdr3_nt: TGTGCCAGCAGTTTAGAGGGCAGTAGTAATCAGCCCCAGCATTTT
v_call: TRBV27
clone_size: -
j_call: TRBJ1-5
d_call: -

cdr3_aa: CASSLALNEQFF
cdr3_nt: TGTGCCAGCAGCTTAGCCCTGAATGAGCAGTTCTTC
v_call: TRBV11-3
clone_size: -
j_call: TRBJ2-1
d_call: -

cdr3_aa: CASRRGAGDYGYTF
cdr3_nt: TGTGCCAGCAGGCGGGGGGCAGGGGACTATGGCTACACCTTC
v_call: TRBV6-6
clone_size: -
j_call: TRBJ1-2
d_call: -

cdr3_aa: CASSLGFTSGSNEQFF
cdr3_nt: TGTGCCAGCAGCTTGGGGTTCACTAGCGGGAGCAATGAGCAGTTCTTC
v_call: TRBV5-4
clone_size: -
j_call: TRBJ2-1
d_call: TRBD2

cdr3_aa: CASSLDGRGVDTQYF
cdr3_nt: TGTGCCAGCAGCTTAGACGGGAGAGGGGTAGATACGCAGTATTTT
v_call: TRBV28
clone_size: -
j_call: TRBJ2-3
d_call: -

cdr3_aa: CASSSKGLADSYNEQFF
cdr3_nt: TGTGCCAGCAGCTCAAAGGGTCTAGCGGACTCCTACAATGAGCAGTTCTTC
v_call: TRBV7-3
clone_size: -
j_call: TRBJ2-1
d_call: TRBD2

cdr3_aa: CASSSPAGTGAYNEQFF
cdr3_nt: TGCGCCAGCAGCTCGCCGGCCGGGACAGGGGCCTACAATGAGCAGTTCTTC
v_call: TRBV5-1
clone_size: -
j_call: TRBJ2-1
d_call: TRBD1

cdr3_aa: CASSLPLVLGTGELFF
cdr3_nt: TGTGCCAGCAGCTTACCGCTGGTGCTGGGCACCGGGGAGCTGTTTTTT
v_call: TRBV7-9
clone_size: -
j_call: TRBJ2-2
d_call: -

cdr3_aa: CASSFSSLGQPQHF
cdr3_nt: TGTGCCAGCAGTTTTTCTTCCCTGGGGCAGCCCCAGCATTTT
v_call: TRBV27
clone_size: -
j_call: TRBJ1-5
d_call: -

cdr3_aa: CASSSPGGGTVTDTQYF
cdr3_nt: TGTGCCAGCAGTTCACCGGGGGGCGGGACGGTTACAGATACGCAGTATTTT
v_call: TRBV27
clone_size: -
j_call: TRBJ2-3
d_call: -

cdr3_aa: CASSLEGRADEQYF
cdr3_nt: TGTGCCAGCAGCTTAGAGGGTCGGGCGGACGAGCAGTACTTC
v_call: TRBV7-2
clone_size: -
j_call: TRBJ2-7
d_call: -

cdr3_aa: CAWSTGTGGRYEQYF
cdr3_nt: TGTGCCTGGAGTACGGGGACAGGGGGCAGGTACGAGCAGTACTTC
v_call: TRBV30
clone_size: -
j_call: TRBJ2-7
d_call: TRBD1

cdr3_aa: CASSTLQGIRETQYF
cdr3_nt: TGTGCCAGCAGTACCCTACAGGGAATAAGAGAGACCCAGTACTTC
v_call: TRBV28
clone_size: -
j_call: TRBJ2-5
d_call: -

cdr3_aa: CASIGTSGSNEQFF
cdr3_nt: TGTGCCAGCATAGGGACTAGCGGGAGCAATGAGCAGTTCTTC
v_call: TRBV28
clone_size: -
j_call: TRBJ2-1
d_call: TRBD2

cdr3_aa: CASSQVEADQPQHF
cdr3_nt: TGCGCCAGCAGCCAAGTTGAGGCAGATCAGCCCCAGCATTTT
v_call: TRBV4-1
clone_size: -
j_call: TRBJ1-5
d_call: -

cdr3_aa: CASSLTGGPGTYNEQFF
cdr3_nt: TGTGCCAGCAGCTTGACAGGGGGCCCGGGTACCTACAATGAGCAGTTCTTC
v_call: TRBV9
clone_size: -
j_call: TRBJ2-1
d_call: TRBD1

cdr3_aa: CASSTLLAGSTDTQYF
cdr3_nt: TGTGCCAGCAGCACCTTACTAGCGGGAAGCACAGATACGCAGTATTTT
v_call: TRBV11-2
clone_size: -
j_call: TRBJ2-3
d_call: TRBD2

cdr3_aa: CASSSPLADRATEAFF
cdr3_nt: TGTGCCAGCAGCTCCCCACTGGCGGACAGGGCTACTGAAGCTTTCTTT
v_call: TRBV7-9
clone_size: -
j_call: TRBJ1-1
d_call: TRBD1

cdr3_aa: CASSLSFGGGYNEQFF
cdr3_nt: TGCGCCAGCAGCTTGTCTTTCGGCGGGGGCTACAATGAGCAGTTCTTC
v_call: TRBV5-1
clone_size: -
j_call: TRBJ2-1
d_call: TRBD2

cdr3_aa: CASSVDQGVGYEQYF
cdr3_nt: TGTGCCAGCAGCGTAGACCAGGGCGTGGGCTACGAGCAGTACTTC
v_call: TRBV9
clone_size: -
j_call: TRBJ2-7
d_call: -

cdr3_aa: CASSPVSGKSSGNTIYF
cdr3_nt: TGTGCCAGCTCACCGGTCTCCGGGAAGAGCTCTGGAAACACCATATATTTT
v_call: TRBV18
clone_size: -
j_call: TRBJ1-3
d_call: -

cdr3_aa: CASSFGQGRYNEQFF
cdr3_nt: TGTGCCAGCAGCTTCGGACAGGGTAGGTACAATGAGCAGTTCTTC
v_call: TRBV7-2
clone_size: -
j_call: TRBJ2-1
d_call: TRBD1

cdr3_aa: CASSRYFDNSSGNTIYF
cdr3_nt: TGTGCCAGCAGCCGATATTTTGACAACTCATCTGGAAACACCATATATTTT
v_call: TRBV4-2
clone_size: -
j_call: TRBJ1-3
d_call: -

cdr3_aa: CASSRFRQGRTYEQYF
cdr3_nt: TGTGCCAGCAGCCGTTTTCGACAGGGCCGGACGTACGAGCAGTACTTC
v_call: TRBV7-9
clone_size: -
j_call: TRBJ2-7
d_call: TRBD1

cdr3_aa: CASSLVGQGITGELFF
cdr3_nt: TGTGCCAGCAGCTTAGTCGGACAGGGAATCACCGGGGAGCTGTTTTTT
v_call: TRBV5-4
clone_size: -
j_call: TRBJ2-2
d_call: TRBD1

cdr3_aa: CASIPRARGRTKYNEQFF
cdr3_nt: TGTGCCAGCATTCCCCGGGCCCGAGGTCGTACCAAATACAATGAGCAGTTCTTC
v_call: TRBV28
clone_size: -
j_call: TRBJ2-1
d_call: -

cdr3_aa: CASWGQGSTDTQYF
cdr3_nt: TGTGCCAGCTGGGGACAGGGTAGCACAGATACGCAGTATTTT
v_call: TRBV27
clone_size: -
j_call: TRBJ2-3
d_call: TRBD1

cdr3_aa: CSALGVSYEQYF
cdr3_nt: TGCAGCGCCCTGGGAGTCTCCTACGAGCAGTACTTC
v_call: TRBV29-1
clone_size: -
j_call: TRBJ2-7
d_call: -

cdr3_aa: CASSSTGVGEKLFF
cdr3_nt: TGTGCCAGCAGTTCTACAGGGGTGGGTGAAAAACTGTTTTTT
v_call: TRBV28
clone_size: -
j_call: TRBJ1-4
d_call: TRBD1

cdr3_aa: CASRTGTGSSNQPQHF
cdr3_nt: TGTGCCAGCAGAACCGGGACAGGAAGTAGCAATCAGCCCCAGCATTTT
v_call: TRBV28
clone_size: -
j_call: TRBJ1-5
d_call: TRBD1

cdr3_aa: CASSFRSKETQYF
cdr3_nt: TGTGCCAGCAGCTTTCGATCGAAAGAGACCCAGTACTTC
v_call: TRBV7-2
clone_size: once
j_call: TRBJ2-5
d_call: -